This TCR beta chain stems from a study of blood T cell repertoires in COVID-19. Overall study context: Collection of acute and convalescent COVID-19 samples took place in the United States, Italy and Spain. The analysed material was cDNA or gDNA that came from T cells, B-cell-depleted T cells, or PBMCs.

In the original workflow: Estimation of nucleated cell counts relied on the amplification of reference gene primers. Profiling relied on immunoSEQ multiplex PCR, and the TCRdb table lists in-frame clones only, not all of them. From that table come the V and J calls and clone size; the DNA was used to work out D and trimming. The sample includes about 220,000 clones, over 75% of them seen just once. A remark on this clone: The junction shows a germline mismatch at one end, possibly a read error.

The CDR3 covers 15 residues. From germline, CDR1 is MDHEN and CDR2 SYDVKM. This TCR derives from a middle-aged man with active or convalescent COVID-19. The sample comprised peripheral blood. This sequence joins TRBV28 and TRBJ2-1; a possible D gene is TRBD2 (5 bases). The CDR3 here is CASNLGGRTYNEQFF. CDR3 DNA: TGTGCCAGCAATTTAGGAGGCAGAACCTACAATGAGCAGTTCTTC.